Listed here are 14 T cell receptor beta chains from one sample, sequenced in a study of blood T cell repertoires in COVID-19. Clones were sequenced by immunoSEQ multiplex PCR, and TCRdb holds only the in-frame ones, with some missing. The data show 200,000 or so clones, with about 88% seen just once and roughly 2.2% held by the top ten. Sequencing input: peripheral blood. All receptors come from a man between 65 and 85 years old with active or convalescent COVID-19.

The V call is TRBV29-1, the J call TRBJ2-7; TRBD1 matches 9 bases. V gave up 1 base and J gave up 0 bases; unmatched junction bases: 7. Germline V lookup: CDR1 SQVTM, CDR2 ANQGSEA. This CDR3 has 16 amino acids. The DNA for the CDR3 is TGCAGCGTTGAAGGTTCGGGGACAGGGAGCTCCTACGAGCAGTACTTC. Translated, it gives CSVEGSGTGSSYEQYF.

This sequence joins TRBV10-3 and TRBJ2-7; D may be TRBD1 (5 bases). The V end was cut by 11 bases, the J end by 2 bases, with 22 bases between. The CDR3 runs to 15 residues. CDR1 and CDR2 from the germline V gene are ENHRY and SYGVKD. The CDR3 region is CAGKRSGFVPYEQYF. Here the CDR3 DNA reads TGTGCCGGAAAACGGTCAGGGTTTGTTCCCTACGAGCAGTACTTC.

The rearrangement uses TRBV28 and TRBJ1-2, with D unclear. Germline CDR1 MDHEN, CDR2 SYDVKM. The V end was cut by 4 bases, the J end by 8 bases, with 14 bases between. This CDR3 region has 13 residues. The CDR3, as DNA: TGTGCCAGCAGTTCCCCCGTGATAGAGGGCTACACCTTC. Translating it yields CASSSPVIEGYTF.

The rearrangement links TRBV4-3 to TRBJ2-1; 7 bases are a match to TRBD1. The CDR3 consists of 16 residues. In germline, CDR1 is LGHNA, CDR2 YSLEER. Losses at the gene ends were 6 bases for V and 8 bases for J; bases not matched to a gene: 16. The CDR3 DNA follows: TGCGCCAGCAGGCGAGAATATAGACAGGGAAGGGATGAGCAGTTCTTC. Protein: CASRREYRQGRDEQFF.

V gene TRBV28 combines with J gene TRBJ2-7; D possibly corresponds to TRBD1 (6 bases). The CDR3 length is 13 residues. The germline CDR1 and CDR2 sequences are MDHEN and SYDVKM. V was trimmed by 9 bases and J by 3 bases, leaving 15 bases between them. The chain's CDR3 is CASHAGTNYEQYF. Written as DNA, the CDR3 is TGTGCCAGTCACGCCGGGACAAACTACGAGCAGTACTTC.

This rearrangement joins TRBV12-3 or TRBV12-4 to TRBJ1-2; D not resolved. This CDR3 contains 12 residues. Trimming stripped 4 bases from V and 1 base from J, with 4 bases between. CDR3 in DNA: TGTGCCAGCAGTTATCTTAACTATGGCTACACCTTC. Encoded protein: CASSYLNYGYTF.

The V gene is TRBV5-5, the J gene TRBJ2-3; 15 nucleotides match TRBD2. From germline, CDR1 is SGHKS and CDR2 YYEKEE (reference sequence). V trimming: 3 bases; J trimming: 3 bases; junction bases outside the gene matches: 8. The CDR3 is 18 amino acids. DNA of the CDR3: TGTGCCAGCAGCTCCCACGGACTAGCGGGGGGGCAGACAGATACGCAGTATTTT. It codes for CASSSHGLAGGQTDTQYF.

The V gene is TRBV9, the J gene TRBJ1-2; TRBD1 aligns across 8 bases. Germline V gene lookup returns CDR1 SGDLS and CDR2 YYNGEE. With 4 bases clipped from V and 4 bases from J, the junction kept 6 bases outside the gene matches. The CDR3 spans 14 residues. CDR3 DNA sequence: TGTGCCAGCAGCTCAGGGGGCCCCTTCTATGGCTACACCTTC. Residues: CASSSGGPFYGYTF.

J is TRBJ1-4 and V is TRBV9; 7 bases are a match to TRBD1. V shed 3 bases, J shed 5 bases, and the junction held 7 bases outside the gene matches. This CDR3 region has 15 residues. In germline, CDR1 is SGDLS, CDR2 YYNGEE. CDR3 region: CASSDTTGWNEKLFF. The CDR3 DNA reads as TGTGCCAGCAGCGATACGACAGGGTGGAATGAAAAACTGTTTTTT.

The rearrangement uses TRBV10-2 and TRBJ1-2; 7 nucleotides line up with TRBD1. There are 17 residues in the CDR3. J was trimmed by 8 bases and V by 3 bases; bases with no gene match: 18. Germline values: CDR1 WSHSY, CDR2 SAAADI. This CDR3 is CASSDLAGQLRPYGYTF. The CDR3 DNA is TGCGCCAGCAGTGATTTGGCGGGACAGCTCCGACCCTACGGCTACACCTTC.

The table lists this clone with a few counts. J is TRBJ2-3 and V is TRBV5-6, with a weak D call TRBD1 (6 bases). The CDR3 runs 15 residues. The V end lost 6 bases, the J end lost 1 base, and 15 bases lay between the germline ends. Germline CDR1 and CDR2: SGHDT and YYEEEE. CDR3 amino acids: CASNRVLSGTDTQYF. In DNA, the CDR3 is TGTGCCAGCAACAGGGTCCTGAGTGGCACAGATACGCAGTATTTT. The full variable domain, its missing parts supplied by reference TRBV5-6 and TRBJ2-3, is DAGVTQSPTHLIKTRGQQVTLRCSPKSGHDTVSWYQQALGQGPQFIFQYYEEEERQRGNFPDRFSGHQFPNYSSELNVNALLLGDSALYLCASNRVLSGTDTQYFGPGTRLTVL.

This CDR3 is CASRTSGGTGELFF. The DNA for the CDR3 is TGTGCCAGTAGGACTAGCGGGGGGACCGGGGAGCTGTTTTTT. The chain recombines TRBV19 with TRBJ2-2, with 13 bases fitting TRBD2. The germline CDR1 and CDR2 sequences are LNHDA and SQIVND (reference sequence). V was clipped by 6 bases and J by 5 bases; unmatched bases: 0. The CDR3 is made up of 14 amino acids. Variable domain in full (rest from reference TRBV19 and TRBJ2-2): DGGITQSPKYLFRKEGQNVTLSCEQNLNHDAMYWYRQDPGQGLRLIYYSQIVNDFQKGDIAEGYSVSREKKESFPLTVTSAQKNPTAFYLCASRTSGGTGELFFGEGSRLTVL.

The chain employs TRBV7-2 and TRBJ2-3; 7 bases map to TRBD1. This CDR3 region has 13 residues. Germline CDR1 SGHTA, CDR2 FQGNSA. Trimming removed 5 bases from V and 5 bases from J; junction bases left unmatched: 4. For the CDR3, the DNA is TGTGCCAGCAGCCCGGGACAGCAAGATACGCAGTATTTT. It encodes CASSPGQQDTQYF.

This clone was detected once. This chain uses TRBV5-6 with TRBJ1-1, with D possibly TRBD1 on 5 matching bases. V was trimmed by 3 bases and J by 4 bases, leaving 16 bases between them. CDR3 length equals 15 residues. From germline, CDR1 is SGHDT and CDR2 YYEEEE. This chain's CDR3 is CASSYRRDLGTEAFF. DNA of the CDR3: TGTGCCAGCAGCTACCGCAGGGACTTGGGCACTGAAGCTTTCTTT.